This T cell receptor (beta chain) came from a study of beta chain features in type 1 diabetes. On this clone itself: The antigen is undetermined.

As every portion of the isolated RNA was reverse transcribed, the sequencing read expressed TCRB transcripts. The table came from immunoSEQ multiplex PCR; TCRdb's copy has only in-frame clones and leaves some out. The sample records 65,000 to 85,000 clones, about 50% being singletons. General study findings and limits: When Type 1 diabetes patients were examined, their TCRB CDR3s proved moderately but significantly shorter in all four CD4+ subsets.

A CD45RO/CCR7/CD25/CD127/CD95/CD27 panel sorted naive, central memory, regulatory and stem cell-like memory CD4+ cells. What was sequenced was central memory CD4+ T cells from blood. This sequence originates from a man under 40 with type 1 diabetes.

As DNA, the CDR3 is TGTGCCAGCAGGTCTAGCGGGGCTAGCACAGATACGCAGTATTTT. Residues: CASRSSGASTDTQYF. V gene TRBV6-5 combines with J gene TRBJ2-3, with TRBD2 matching over 9 bases. Germline CDR1 is MNHEY and CDR2 is SVGAGI. The CDR3 is 15 residues long. Trimming took 6 bases from V and 0 from J; bases not matched to a gene: 4.